Below are 21 T cell receptor beta chains sequenced from a single sample in a study of CD8 T cells in ankylosing spondylitis. Study results and caveats: For ankylosing spondylitis blood, a TCR beta motif of 7 to 9 highly homologous variants appeared characteristic.

Their antigen targets remain unknown. TCRdb reprocessed the 5' RACE reads with MiXCR, giving one entry per CDR3 protein. The table has 350,000 to 550,000 distinct CDR3 sequences, roughly 27% seen once. Sequencing was carried out using blood, either unsorted or a sorted T cell fraction (not recorded which). All receptors come from a male donor with ankylosing spondylitis.

This clonotype was seen a few times. The chain links TRBV9 to TRBJ1-6; D not resolved. Germline V CDR1 and CDR2: SGDLS, YYNGEE. CDR3 length: 14 residues. Trimming removed 4 bases at V and 10 bases at J, with 15 bases between. In nucleotides, the CDR3 is TGTGCCAGCAGCCTTAACCCGGACGCCTCACCCCTCCACTTT. As protein: CASSLNPDASPLHF.

The sample holds many counts of this clonotype. The V gene is TRBV20-1, the J gene TRBJ1-4; weak D call: TRBD1 (6 bases). The germline CDR1 and CDR2 sequences are DFQATT and SNEGSKA (reference sequence). The V and J ends lost 5 bases and 0 bases respectively, with 13 bases between them. There are 15 residues in the CDR3. The CDR3: CSAYQGFATNEKLFF. CDR3 nucleotides: TGCAGTGCTTATCAGGGGTTTGCAACTAATGAAAAACTGTTTTTT.

This clonotype was recorded a few times. This rearrangement joins TRBV3-1 to TRBJ2-5; 7 nucleotides agree with TRBD2. V shed 4 bases, J shed 1 base, and the junction held 3 bases outside the gene matches. From germline, CDR1 is LGHDT and CDR2 YNNKEL (reference sequence). The CDR3 runs to 14 residues. The CDR3 DNA reads as TGTGCCAGCAGCCGGGGACTAACCCAAGAGACCCAGTACTTC. Protein sequence: CASSRGLTQETQYF.

This clonotype appeared many times. The V and J genes are TRBV5-1 and TRBJ2-5; TRBD2 matches 13 bases. Trimming took 3 bases from V and 5 from J; bases not matched to a gene: 7. Looked up from germline, CDR1 is SGHRS and CDR2 is YFSETQ. This CDR3 region has 16 residues. CDR3 sequence reads: CASSSWRTSGSETQYF. The CDR3 DNA is TGCGCCAGCAGCTCCTGGAGGACTAGCGGGAGCGAGACCCAGTACTTC.

The J gene is TRBJ2-7, the V gene TRBV11-2; 8 positions match TRBD2. Germline CDR1 reads SGHAT; CDR2 reads FQNNGV. The CDR3 is 16 amino acids. V gave up 3 bases and J gave up 2 bases; unmatched junction bases: 9. The CDR3 region is CASSLTGGAGAYEQYF. The DNA for the CDR3 is TGTGCCAGCAGCTTGACGGGGGGGGCAGGGGCCTACGAGCAGTACTTC.

J is TRBJ2-7 and V is TRBV5-6; D not resolved. There are 13 residues in the CDR3. Trimming removed 2 bases at V and 5 bases at J, with 11 bases between. Germline CDR1 and CDR2: SGHDT and YYEEEE. In DNA, the CDR3 is TGTGCCAGCAGCTTATTGGGGAAACACGAGCAGTACGTC. This gives the protein CASSLLGKHEQYV.

The chain uses TRBV3-1 and TRBJ2-5; D not certain. The CDR3 totals 13 residues. Trimming left V 4 bases short and J 2 bases short, with 8 bases between. CDR1 and CDR2 from the germline V gene are LGHDT and YNNKEL (reference sequence). The CDR3 spells CASSPLIQETQYF. CDR3 bases: TGTGCCAGCAGCCCCCTTATACAAGAGACCCAGTACTTC.

This clonotype was counted only a few times. V gene TRBV9 combines with J gene TRBJ2-7; 13 nucleotides match TRBD2. V lost 0 bases, J lost 4 bases, and 4 bases stayed unmatched. The CDR3 runs to 16 residues. Germline CDR1 and CDR2: SGDLS and YYNGEE. The CDR3 nucleotides are TGTGCCAGCAGCGTAGGAGGGACTAGCGGGACTTACGAGCAGTACTTC. Its translation is CASSVGGTSGTYEQYF.

The chain uses TRBV19 and TRBJ2-1, with 7 bases identical to TRBD2. The CDR3 covers 14 residues. CDR1 LNHDA and CDR2 SQIVND come from the germline V gene (reference sequence). J gave up 7 bases and V 1 base, and 4 bases lay outside the gene matches. The CDR3 region is CASSIGGGGNEQFF. The CDR3 DNA sequence: TGTGCCAGTAGTATAGGCGGGGGTGGTAATGAGCAGTTCTTC.

The chain carries TRBV5-6 and TRBJ1-1, with 10 bases matching TRBD1. Per the germline V gene, CDR1 is SGHDT and CDR2 is YYEEEE. CDR3 length equals 17 residues. With V trimmed by 0 bases and J by 10 bases, 15 bases remained unmatched. The CDR3 coding sequence is TGTGCCAGCAGCTTGGCCGACGCGGGACAGGGGATTTTCGGAGCTTTCTTT. Encoded protein: CASSLADAGQGIFGAFF.

This clonotype was seen repeatedly, ten times or more. The V call is TRBV7-9, the J call TRBJ2-3; D is possibly TRBD2 (5 bases). Per germline, CDR1 SEHNR and CDR2 FQNEAQ (reference sequence). This CDR3 has 13 amino acids. With 6 bases removed from V and 3 bases from J, the gap between germline ends came to 10 bases. The CDR3 spells CASSLSGTDTQYF. The CDR3 coding sequence is TGTGCCAGCAGTTTATCGGGAACAGATACGCAGTATTTT. The whole variable domain, remainder taken from reference TRBV7-9 and TRBJ2-3, is DTGVSQNPRHKITKRGQNVTFRCDPISEHNRLYWYRQTLGQGPEFLTYFQNEAQLEKSRLLSDRFSAERPKGSFSTLEIQRTEQGDSAMYLCASSLSGTDTQYFGPGTRLTVL.

This clonotype was observed a few times. The chain employs TRBV20-1 and TRBJ2-3; 9 bases align to TRBD2. V lost 5 bases, J lost 3 bases, and 21 bases stayed unmatched. The germline gives CDR1 DFQATT, CDR2 SNEGSKA (reference sequence). The CDR3 runs 19 residues. DNA of the CDR3: TGCAGTGCTCCACCCTTTCGCACTAGCGGGCGGGCCGTGACAGATACGCAGTATTTT. Its translation is CSAPPFRTSGRAVTDTQYF.

The V call is TRBV5-1, the J call TRBJ2-2, with D hard to call. Trimming took 0 bases from V and 7 from J, leaving 4 bases between them. From germline, CDR1 is SGHRS and CDR2 YFSETQ. CDR3 length: 12 amino acids. Written as DNA, the CDR3 is TGCGCCAGCAGCTTGGACCACGGGGAGCTGTTTTTT. Translation: CASSLDHGELFF.

In its sample, this clonotype was seen many times. The chain employs TRBV3-1 and TRBJ2-7, with 9 bases that match TRBD2. CDR1 and CDR2 (germline): LGHDT, YNNKEL (reference sequence). Germline trimming cut 5 bases from V and 4 bases from J; bases unmatched to any gene: 6. The CDR3 runs to 14 residues. CDR3 DNA sequence: TGTGCCAGCAGCAGGGCGGGAGGGCCATACGAGCAGTACTTC. Its protein is CASSRAGGPYEQYF.

At least ten counts were recorded for this clonotype. The chain has TRBV20-1 and TRBJ2-3; TRBD2 is a possible D gene (6 bases). Between the trimmed V and J ends, which lost 6 bases and 2 bases, there was a span of 18 bases. Germline V CDR1 and CDR2: DFQATT, SNEGSKA (reference sequence). This CDR3 has 15 amino acids. DNA for the CDR3: TGCAGTGCCAGCCTCGCGGCGGGATTCACAGATACGCAGTATTTT. Protein sequence: CSASLAAGFTDTQYF.

There are a few counts of this clonotype. The genes are TRBV20-1 and TRBJ1-1; D ambiguous. Trimming took 5 bases from V and 1 from J, leaving 11 bases between them. The V gene's germline CDR1 is DFQATT and CDR2 SNEGSKA (reference sequence). This CDR3 has 13 amino acids. In DNA form, the CDR3 reads TGCAGTGCTCCCGGACGCGCGAACACTGAAGCTTTCTTT. Encoded protein: CSAPGRANTEAFF.

This rearrangement joins TRBV3-1 to TRBJ2-7; the match to TRBD1 covers 7 bases. The CDR3 length is 15 residues. CDR1 and CDR2 from the germline V gene are LGHDT and YNNKEL (reference sequence). V lost 2 bases, J lost 6 bases, and 10 bases stayed unmatched. The CDR3: CASSQSGTEGLEQYF. CDR3 DNA: TGTGCCAGCAGCCAATCCGGGACAGAGGGTCTCGAGCAGTACTTC.

CDR3 nucleotides: TGTGCCAGCAGTCAATCCCCACTTAGGGAGCAGTACGTC. Translation gives CASSQSPLREQYV. V is TRBV6-1 and J is TRBJ2-7; D not resolved. CDR1 and CDR2 from the germline V gene are MNHNS and SASEGT. Trimming cost V 5 bases and J 7 bases, with 15 bases left between them. This CDR3 contains 13 residues.

This clonotype showed up just a few times. J is TRBJ2-1 and V is TRBV7-2, with D maybe TRBD2 (6 bases). The ends were cut back, 2 bases at V and 3 bases at J, with 11 bases in the middle. Germline CDR1 reads SGHTA; CDR2 reads FQGNSA. CDR3 size: 15 residues. CDR3 DNA sequence: TGTGCCAGCAGCTTATCTAGCGTAAACTACAATGAGCAGTTCTTC. Its protein is CASSLSSVNYNEQFF.

At least ten counts were recorded for this clonotype. The chain couples TRBV7-2 to TRBJ2-2, with D possibly matching TRBD2 (6 bases). The CDR3 contains 14 residues. The germline V and J ends were trimmed by 3 bases and 7 bases, with 12 bases remaining between them. In germline, CDR1 is SGHTA, CDR2 FQGNSA. CDR3 amino acids: CASSLTRFNGELFF. CDR3 in DNA: TGTGCCAGCAGCTTGACTAGGTTCAACGGGGAGCTGTTTTTT. Full variable domain (outside the CDR3, taken from reference TRBV7-2 and TRBJ2-2): GAGVSQSPSNKVTEKGKDVELRCDPISGHTALYWYRQSLGQGLEFLIYFQGNSAPDKSGLPSDRFSAERTGGSVSTLTIQRTQQEDSAVYLCASSLTRFNGELFFGEGSRLTVL.

This clonotype has more than one count but fewer than ten. The chain recombines TRBV24-1 with TRBJ2-1; 8 bases fit TRBD1. The CDR3 spans 15 residues. V dropped 3 bases and J dropped 10; count of bases not matched to a gene: 10. CDR1 is KGHDR and CDR2 is SFDVKD in the germline V gene. CDR3 nucleotides: TGTGCCACCAGTGATGCCGGACAGGGTGTGGGGGAGCAGTTCTTC. Encoded protein: CATSDAGQGVGEQFF.